These 8 T cell receptor beta chains were sequenced from one sample in a study of blood T cells in healthy people across ages. A second 7 to 11 cycle PCR used barcoded and J-beta primers. MiXCR, run by TCRdb on the 5' RACE reads, gives a single entry per CDR3 protein. The repertoire includes over 1,500,000 distinct CDR3 sequences, less than 50% of them detected once, and over 2% sits in the top ten. Sample: blood. The source is a woman aged 35 to 49 in good health.

This clonotype was seen more than once but under ten times. The V and J genes are TRBV29-1 and TRBJ2-4, with D perhaps being TRBD1 or TRBD2 (6 bases each). The CDR3 runs to 17 residues. In germline, CDR1 is SQVTM, CDR2 ANQGSEA. V was clipped by 4 bases and J by 0 bases, with 19 bases between them. CDR3 in DNA: TGCAGCGTTGTCTCGCGTCACCGGGGGCTAGCCAAAAACATTCAGTACTTC. It yields the protein CSVVSRHRGLAKNIQYF.

The CDR3 protein is CASSPASGEATDTQYF. The CDR3 bases are TGTGCCAGCAGTCCTGCTAGCGGGGAGGCGACAGATACGCAGTATTTT. This rearrangement joins TRBV28 to TRBJ2-3; TRBD2 agrees at 9 bases. V trimming: 5 bases; J trimming: 3 bases; junction bases outside the gene matches: 9. The CDR3 covers 16 residues. Germline V gene sequence: CDR1 MDHEN, CDR2 SYDVKM.

This clonotype was observed a single time. CDR3: CASRQRPTFYYGYTF. The CDR3 DNA reads TGTGCCAGCAGACAGAGACCTACTTTTTACTATGGCTACACCTTC. This sequence joins TRBV25-1 and TRBJ1-2; D gene uncertain. V was cut by 6 bases and J by 3 bases, with 17 bases left in between. The V gene's germline CDR1 is MGHDK and CDR2 SYGVNS. The CDR3 consists of 15 residues.

The chain uses TRBV6-2 or TRBV6-3 and TRBJ2-4, with D possibly TRBD1 on 5 matching bases. The better agreement between TRBJ2-7 and the DNA end casts doubt on the J call. The germline gives CDR1 MNHEY, CDR2 SVGEGT. The CDR3 contains 14 residues. The CDR3, as DNA: TGTGCCAGCAGTTACGGGGCAGACACCTACGAGCAGTACTTC. Translated: CASSYGADTYEQYF.

This clonotype has a handful of counts. This sequence joins TRBV7-9 and TRBJ2-5; tentative D call: TRBD2 (5 bases). CDR1 and CDR2 (germline): SEHNR, FQNEAQ (reference sequence). Trimming took 1 base from V and 7 from J, leaving 16 bases between them. The CDR3 covers 15 residues. The CDR3, as DNA: TGTGCCAGCAGCTTAGGCCCCCTTTCTGAGGGGACCCAGTACTTC. This sequence encodes CASSLGPLSEGTQYF. Drawing the rest from reference TRBV7-9 and TRBJ2-5, the complete variable domain is DTGVSQNPRHKITKRGQNVTFRCDPISEHNRLYWYRQTLGQGPEFLTYFQNEAQLEKSRLLSDRFSAERPKGSFSTLEIQRTEQGDSAMYLCASSLGPLSEGTQYFGPGTRLLVL.

This rearrangement joins TRBV7-8 to TRBJ2-3, with 12 bases identical to TRBD2. Trimming at V came to 5 bases and at J to 7 bases, leaving 10 bases not matched to a gene. The CDR3 extends over 16 amino acids. Germline loops: CDR1 SGHVS, CDR2 FQNEAQ. The CDR3 bases are TGTGCCAGCAGCCAAGCCCCTAGCGGGGGGGAACATACGCAGTATTTT. This translates into CASSQAPSGGEHTQYF. The full variable domain, rest sourced from reference TRBV7-8 and TRBJ2-3, is GAGVSQSPRYKVAKRGQDVALRCDPISGHVSLFWYQQALGQGPEFLTYFQNEAQLDKSGLPSDRFFAERPEGSVSTLKIQRTQQEDSAVYLCASSQAPSGGEHTQYFGPGTRLTVL.

This clonotype was seen more than once but under ten times. J is TRBJ2-3 and V is TRBV9; D is possibly TRBD1 or TRBD2 (5 bases each). The V gene lost 3 bases and the J gene lost 1 base, with 9 bases spanning the gap. CDR3 length: 14 amino acids. Germline lookup yields CDR1 SGDLS and CDR2 YYNGEE. CDR3 nucleotides: TGTGCCAGCAGCGCCTGGGACCGCACAGATACGCAGTATTTT. This gives the protein CASSAWDRTDTQYF.

This clonotype was recorded a few times. The chain couples TRBV29-1 to TRBJ2-3; TRBD2 matches at 7 bases. The CDR3 runs to 17 residues. V shed 4 bases, J shed 1 base, and the junction held 14 bases outside the gene matches. Per germline, CDR1 SQVTM and CDR2 ANQGSEA. CDR3 residues: CSVAGSEAGPRTDTQYF. The CDR3 nucleotides read TGCAGCGTTGCGGGGTCCGAAGCGGGGCCTCGCACAGATACGCAGTATTTT.